The present T cell receptor beta chain was sequenced within a study of PD-L1 blockade in urothelial cancer. Study details: Patients commenced intravenous atezolizumab, 1,200 mg every 3 weeks, around 2014. Blood analyses occurred 3 weeks (second dose) and 6 weeks post treatment start.

What went into each PCR as a spike was synthetic TCR analog templates. Only in-frame clones appear in the TCRdb table, and some are missing; sequencing was by immunoSEQ multiplex PCR. The data contain more than 80,000 clones, roughly 82% of them singletons. Pretreatment sampling and on-treatment sampling together yielded between 1 and 8 samples for each patient. The germline gives CDR1 KGHSH, CDR2 LQKENI. CDR3 length: 14 residues. V dropped 6 bases and J dropped 3 bases, with 13 bases sitting between them. This chain joins TRBV18 and TRBJ2-3, with D possibly being TRBD2 (6 bases). The sequenced sample was PBMCs, obtained around atezolizumab (anti-PD-L1) treatment. This TCR derives from a man between 65 and 80 years old with urothelial cancer. The CDR3 nucleotides are TGTGCCAGCTCGCTATTGGCGGGAACAGATACGCAGTATTTT. It is translated as CASSLLAGTDTQYF.